This TCR beta chain was identified in a study of T-cell reconstitution after alpha-beta-depleted transplantation in children. The library targeted TCRbeta and was prepared with unique molecular identifiers. From the PCR reads, TCRdb called clonotypes with MiXCR, one entry per CDR3 protein. Among some 200,000 distinct CDR3 sequences listed, about 6.3% were seen once. This clonotype was found many times. There are 15 residues in the CDR3. V lost 7 bases and J lost 7, with 20 bases in between. The receptor was derived from a human donor who donated a stem cell graft to a child with Wiskott-Aldrich syndrome. The source was PBMCs from the stem cell graft donor, collected from the stem cell graft. V gene TRBV12-3 or TRBV12-4 combines with J gene TRBJ1-5, with D possibly TRBD1 on 6 matching bases. CDR3 amino acids: CASTPRGWGDQPQHF. CDR3 sequence (DNA): TGTGCCAGCACCCCCAGGGGATGGGGCGACCAGCCCCAGCATTTT.